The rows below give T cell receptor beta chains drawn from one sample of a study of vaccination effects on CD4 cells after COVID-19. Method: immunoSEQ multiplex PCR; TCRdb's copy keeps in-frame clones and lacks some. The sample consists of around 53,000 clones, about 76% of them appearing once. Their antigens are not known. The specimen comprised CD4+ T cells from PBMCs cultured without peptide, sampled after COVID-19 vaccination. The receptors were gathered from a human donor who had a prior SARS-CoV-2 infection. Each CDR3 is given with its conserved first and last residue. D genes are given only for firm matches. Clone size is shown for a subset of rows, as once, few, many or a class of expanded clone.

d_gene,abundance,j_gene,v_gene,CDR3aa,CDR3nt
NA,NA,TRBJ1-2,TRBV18,CASSPAAGGYTF,TGTGCCAGCTCCCCCGCAGCCGGTGGCTACACCTTC
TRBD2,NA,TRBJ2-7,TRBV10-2,CASSLLAGGPPKEQYF,TGCGCCAGCAGCCTACTAGCGGGGGGGCCCCCTAAAGAGCAGTACTTC
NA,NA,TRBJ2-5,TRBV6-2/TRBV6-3,CASSYPAEETQYF,TGTGCCAGCAGTTACCCAGCGGAGGAGACCCAGTACTTC
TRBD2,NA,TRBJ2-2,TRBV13,CAVPGLAYANTGELFF,TGTGCCGTCCCGGGACTAGCGTACGCGAACACCGGGGAGCTGTTTTTT
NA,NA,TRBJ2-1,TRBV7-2,CASNLRRTNNEQFF,TGTGCCAGTAACCTAAGGAGGACAAACAATGAGCAGTTCTTC
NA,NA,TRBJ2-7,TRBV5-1,CASSLKGVLSYEQYF,TGCGCCAGCAGCTTGAAAGGGGTACTCTCCTACGAGCAGTACTTC
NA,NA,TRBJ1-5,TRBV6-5,CASKTGSNQPQHF,TGTGCCAGCAAAACAGGGAGCAATCAGCCCCAGCATTTT
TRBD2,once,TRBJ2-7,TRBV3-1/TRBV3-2,CASSPLAGASYEQYF,TGTGCCAGCAGCCCACTAGCGGGAGCCTCCTACGAGCAGTACTTC
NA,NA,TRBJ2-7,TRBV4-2,CASRSSSYEQYF,TGTGCCAGCAGAAGTAGCTCCTACGAGCAGTACTTC
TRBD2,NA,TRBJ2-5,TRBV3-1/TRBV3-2,CASSQGLAGGPGETQYF,TGTGCCAGCAGCCAAGGTCTAGCGGGGGGGCCAGGGGAGACCCAGTACTTC
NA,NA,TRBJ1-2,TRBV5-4,CASSLASKGNYGYTF,TGTGCCAGCAGCTTGGCCTCGAAGGGTAACTATGGCTACACCTTC
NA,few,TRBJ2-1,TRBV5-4,CASSLSRDGNEQFF,TGTGCCAGCAGCTTGTCCAGGGACGGCAATGAGCAGTTCTTC
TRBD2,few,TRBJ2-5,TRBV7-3,CASSLGGGGGQETQYF,TGTGCCAGCAGCTTAGGTGGCGGGGGGGGCCAAGAGACCCAGTACTTC
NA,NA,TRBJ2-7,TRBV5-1,CASSYQGLDYEQYF,TGCGCCAGCAGCTATCAGGGGTTGGACTACGAGCAGTACTTC
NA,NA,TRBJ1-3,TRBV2,CASTRQLSGNTIYF,TGTGCCAGCACAAGACAGCTCTCTGGAAACACCATATATTTT
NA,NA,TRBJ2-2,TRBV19,CASTRLDRGELFF,TGTGCCAGTACAAGACTAGATCGGGGGGAGCTGTTTTTT
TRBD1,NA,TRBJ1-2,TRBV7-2,CASSLTGGGYGYTF,TGTGCCAGCAGCTTGACAGGGGGGGGGTATGGCTACACCTTC
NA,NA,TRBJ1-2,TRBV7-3,CASSLTMLPGTHYGYTF,TGTGCCAGCAGCTTAACGATGTTACCAGGGACACACTATGGCTACACCTTC
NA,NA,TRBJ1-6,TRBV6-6,CASSYVGGRDSPLHF,TGTGCCAGCAGTTACGTTGGGGGGCGCGATTCACCCCTCCACTTT
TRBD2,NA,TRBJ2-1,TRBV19,CASSWRTSGGDNEQFF,TGTGCCAGTAGTTGGAGAACTAGCGGGGGAGACAATGAGCAGTTCTTC
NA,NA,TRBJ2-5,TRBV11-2,CASSLNFFVPGLATQYF,TGTGCCAGCAGCTTAAATTTTTTCGTACCCGGTTTGGCGACCCAGTACTTC
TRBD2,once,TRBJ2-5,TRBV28,CASSLGLAGSQETQYF,TGTGCCAGCAGTCTGGGACTAGCGGGTTCGCAGGAGACCCAGTACTTC
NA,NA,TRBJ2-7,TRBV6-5,CASSPRGGITYEQYF,TGTGCCAGCAGTCCCCGAGGGGGGATTACCTACGAGCAGTACTTC
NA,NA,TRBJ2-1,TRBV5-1,CASSIQGYNEQFF,TGCGCCAGCAGCATACAGGGATACAATGAGCAGTTCTTC
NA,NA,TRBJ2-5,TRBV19,CASSISRGRGETQYF,TGTGCCAGTAGTATATCGAGGGGGCGGGGGGAGACCCAGTACTTC
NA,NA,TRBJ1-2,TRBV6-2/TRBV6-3,CASSPAWRGRGYYGYTF,TGTGCCAGCAGTCCCGCTTGGAGGGGACGGGGCTACTATGGCTACACCTTC
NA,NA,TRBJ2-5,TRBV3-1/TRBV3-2,CASSQEGETQYF,TGTGCCAGCAGCCAAGAGGGAGAGACCCAGTACTTC